These T cell receptor beta chains were read from a single sample in a study of T cells of healthy individuals. Via MiXCR, TCRdb re-called the 5' RACE reads, giving one row per CDR3 protein. The sample carries about 63,000 distinct CDR3 sequences, about 16% recorded once. The receptor set was obtained from a human donor in good health. CDR3s include the opening cysteine and the closing phenylalanine or tryptophan. The order of the fields is D gene, V gene, clone size, J gene, CDR3 DNA, CDR3 protein. D genes are given only for firm matches. Some rows have no size entry. The others give once, few or many, or a class for an expanded clone.

d_call: TRBD2; v_call: TRBV27; clone_size: many; j_call: TRBJ2-1; cdr3_nt: TGTGCCAGCAGTCCCGCAACTAGCGGGATCTACAATGAGCAGTTCTTC; cdr3_aa: CASSPATSGIYNEQFF
d_call: NA; v_call: TRBV7-2; clone_size: many; j_call: TRBJ1-5; cdr3_nt: TGTGCCAGCAGCTCTCAGGGGCTCGGGCAGCCCCAGCATTTT; cdr3_aa: CASSSQGLGQPQHF
d_call: NA; v_call: TRBV11-2; clone_size: NA; j_call: TRBJ2-2; cdr3_nt: TGTGCCAGCACCCGAGAGTCCGGGGAGCTGTTTTTT; cdr3_aa: CASTRESGELFF
d_call: NA; v_call: TRBV28; clone_size: many; j_call: TRBJ2-7; cdr3_nt: TGTGCCAGCAGTTTCCCGGCTCAGGGGTTTAGCTACGAGCAGTACTTC; cdr3_aa: CASSFPAQGFSYEQYF
d_call: TRBD1; v_call: TRBV5-5; clone_size: many; j_call: TRBJ1-5; cdr3_nt: TGTGCCAGCAGCCTCTCCCCGGGACAGGGGTCCTATAGCAATCAGCCCCAGCATTTT; cdr3_aa: CASSLSPGQGSYSNQPQHF
d_call: NA; v_call: TRBV30; clone_size: many; j_call: TRBJ2-1; cdr3_nt: TGTGCCCAGACTCTCGAAAAGGGCAATGAGCAGTTCTTC; cdr3_aa: CAQTLEKGNEQFF
d_call: NA; v_call: TRBV15; clone_size: many; j_call: TRBJ2-1; cdr3_nt: TGTGCCACCAGCCGCCTCGACAGATACAATGAGCAGTTCTTC; cdr3_aa: CATSRLDRYNEQFF
d_call: NA; v_call: TRBV27; clone_size: few; j_call: TRBJ2-5; cdr3_nt: TGTGCCAGCAGTTTAAGACAGCAAGAGACCCAGTACTTC; cdr3_aa: CASSLRQQETQYF
d_call: NA; v_call: TRBV13; clone_size: many; j_call: TRBJ2-1; cdr3_nt: TGTGCCAGCAGCAAGGTACGCGATGAGCAGTTCTTC; cdr3_aa: CASSKVRDEQFF
d_call: TRBD1; v_call: TRBV5-1; clone_size: many; j_call: TRBJ2-6; cdr3_nt: TGCGCCAGCAGCTCCACCGGGACAGGGGAAACAGGGGCCAACGTCCTGACTTTC; cdr3_aa: CASSSTGTGETGANVLTF
d_call: NA; v_call: TRBV4-3; clone_size: many; j_call: TRBJ2-3; cdr3_nt: TGCGCCAGCAGCCCAGACGGAGGTTCCACAGATACGCAGTATTTT; cdr3_aa: CASSPDGGSTDTQYF
d_call: TRBD1; v_call: TRBV10-3; clone_size: few; j_call: TRBJ1-5; cdr3_nt: TGTGCCGTACGGGACAACAGGGGGAGGCAGCCCCAGCATTTT; cdr3_aa: CAVRDNRGRQPQHF
d_call: NA; v_call: TRBV11-3; clone_size: few; j_call: TRBJ2-2; cdr3_nt: TGTGCCAGCAGCTTTTCCGCGGGCATGAACACCGGGGAGCTGTTTTTT; cdr3_aa: CASSFSAGMNTGELFF
d_call: TRBD2; v_call: TRBV6-1; clone_size: many; j_call: TRBJ2-7; cdr3_nt: TGTGCCAGCAGTGAGGGACTAGCGGGAGGGTACGAGCAGTACTTC; cdr3_aa: CASSEGLAGGYEQYF
d_call: TRBD1; v_call: TRBV3-1; clone_size: few; j_call: TRBJ1-2; cdr3_nt: TGTGCCAGCAGCCAAGTCGGAGCAGGGGGTGGCTACACCTTC; cdr3_aa: CASSQVGAGGGYTF
d_call: NA; v_call: TRBV27; clone_size: many; j_call: TRBJ2-7; cdr3_nt: TGTGCCAGCAGTTTAACAGGTACCTACGAGCAGTACTTC; cdr3_aa: CASSLTGTYEQYF
d_call: TRBD1; v_call: TRBV7-9; clone_size: NA; j_call: TRBJ2-7; cdr3_nt: TGTGTCAGCAGCTTAGAGGGACAGTCCGAGCAGTACTTC; cdr3_aa: CVSSLEGQSEQYF
d_call: NA; v_call: TRBV6-1; clone_size: NA; j_call: TRBJ1-5; cdr3_nt: TGTGCCAGCAGTGCAGGGCAGGGGAGCAATCAGCCCCAGCATTTT; cdr3_aa: CASSAGQGSNQPQHF
d_call: NA; v_call: TRBV9; clone_size: many; j_call: TRBJ2-1; cdr3_nt: TGTGCCAGCACTAGAGATCACTCCTACAATGAGCAGTTCTTC; cdr3_aa: CASTRDHSYNEQFF
d_call: NA; v_call: TRBV4-1; clone_size: NA; j_call: TRBJ1-5; cdr3_nt: TGCGCCAGCAGCCAAGAGGAGGGCCAGGGGCAGCCCCAGCATTTT; cdr3_aa: CASSQEEGQGQPQHF